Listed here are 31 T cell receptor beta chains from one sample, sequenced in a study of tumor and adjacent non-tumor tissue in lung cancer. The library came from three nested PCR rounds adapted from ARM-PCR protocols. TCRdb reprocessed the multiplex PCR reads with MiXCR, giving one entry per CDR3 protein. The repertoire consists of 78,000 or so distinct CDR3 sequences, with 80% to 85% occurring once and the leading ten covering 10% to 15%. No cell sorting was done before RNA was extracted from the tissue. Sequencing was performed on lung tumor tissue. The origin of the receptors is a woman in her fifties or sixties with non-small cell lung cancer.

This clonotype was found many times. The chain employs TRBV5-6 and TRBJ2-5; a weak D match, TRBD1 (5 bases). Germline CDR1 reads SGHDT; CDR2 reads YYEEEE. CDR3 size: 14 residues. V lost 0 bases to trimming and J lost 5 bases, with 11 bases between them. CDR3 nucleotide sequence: TGTGCCAGCAGCTTGGTTCAGGGTGGGGAGACCCAGTACTTC. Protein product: CASSLVQGGETQYF.

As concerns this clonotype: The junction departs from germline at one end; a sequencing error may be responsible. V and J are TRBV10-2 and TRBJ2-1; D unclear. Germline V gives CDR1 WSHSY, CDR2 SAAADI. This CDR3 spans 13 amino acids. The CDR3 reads CASRLVNYNEQFF. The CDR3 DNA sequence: TGCGCCAGCAGACTGGTGAACTACAATGAGCAGTTCTTT.

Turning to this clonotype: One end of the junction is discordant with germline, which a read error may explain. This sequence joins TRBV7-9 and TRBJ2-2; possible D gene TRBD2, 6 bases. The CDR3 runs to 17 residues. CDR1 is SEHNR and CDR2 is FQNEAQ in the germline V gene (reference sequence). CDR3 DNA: TGTGTCAGCAGCGAAGGGAGGCTAGCTTTCAACACCGGGAAGTTGTTTTTT. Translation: CVSSEGRLAFNTGKLFF.

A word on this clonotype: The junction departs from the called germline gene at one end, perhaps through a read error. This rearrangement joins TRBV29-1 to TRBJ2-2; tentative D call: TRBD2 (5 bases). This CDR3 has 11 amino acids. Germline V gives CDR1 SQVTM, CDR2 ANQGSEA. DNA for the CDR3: TGCAGCTTTCGTAAGACCGGGGAGCTATTTTTT. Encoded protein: CSFRKTGELFF.

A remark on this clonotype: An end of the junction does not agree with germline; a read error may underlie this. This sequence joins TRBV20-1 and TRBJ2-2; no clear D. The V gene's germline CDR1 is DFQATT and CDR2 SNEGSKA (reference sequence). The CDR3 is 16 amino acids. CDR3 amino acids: CSATTIRILGAGELFF. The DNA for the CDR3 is TGCAGTGCCACCACGATTCGGATTCTTGGCGCCGGAGAGCTGTTTTTT.

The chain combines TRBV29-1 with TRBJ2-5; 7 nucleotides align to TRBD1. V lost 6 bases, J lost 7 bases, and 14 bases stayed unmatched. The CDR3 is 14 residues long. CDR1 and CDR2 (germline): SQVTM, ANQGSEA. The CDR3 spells CSVRYRGPGVTQYF. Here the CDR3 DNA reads TGCAGCGTCCGGTACAGGGGCCCAGGGGTGACCCAGTACTTC.

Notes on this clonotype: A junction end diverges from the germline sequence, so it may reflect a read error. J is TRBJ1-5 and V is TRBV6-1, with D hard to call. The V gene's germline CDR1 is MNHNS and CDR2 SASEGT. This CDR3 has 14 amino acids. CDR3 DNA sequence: TGTGCCAGCAGTGCCTCCCGTCTCAATCAGTCCCATCATTTT. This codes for CASSASRLNQSHHF.

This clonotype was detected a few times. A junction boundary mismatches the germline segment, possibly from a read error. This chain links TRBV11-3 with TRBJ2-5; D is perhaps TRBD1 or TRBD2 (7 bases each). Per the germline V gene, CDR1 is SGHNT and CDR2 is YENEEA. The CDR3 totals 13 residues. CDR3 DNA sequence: TGTGCCAGCAGCAAATCAGGGGGGGAGACCCATTATTTC. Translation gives CASSKSGGETHYF.

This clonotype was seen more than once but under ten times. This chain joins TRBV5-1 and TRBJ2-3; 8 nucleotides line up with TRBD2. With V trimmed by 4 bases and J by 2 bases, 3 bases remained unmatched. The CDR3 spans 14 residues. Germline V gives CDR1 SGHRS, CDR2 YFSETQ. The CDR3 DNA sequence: TGCGCCAGCAGCATTAGCGGGAACACAGATACGCAGTATTTT. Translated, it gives CASSISGNTDTQYF.

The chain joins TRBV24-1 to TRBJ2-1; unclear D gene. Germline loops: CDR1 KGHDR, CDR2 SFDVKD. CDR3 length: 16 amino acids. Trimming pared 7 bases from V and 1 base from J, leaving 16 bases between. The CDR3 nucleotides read TGTGCCACCAGAAAGGTCAGTAGCAGATCCTACAATGAGCAGTTCTTC. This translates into CATRKVSSRSYNEQFF.

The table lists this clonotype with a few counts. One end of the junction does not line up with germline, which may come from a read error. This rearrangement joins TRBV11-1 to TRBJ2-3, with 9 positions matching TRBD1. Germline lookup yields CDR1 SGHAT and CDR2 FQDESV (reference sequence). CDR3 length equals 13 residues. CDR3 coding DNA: TGTGGCAGCAGAGGGACAGGGATGGATATACAGTATTTT. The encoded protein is CGSRGTGMDIQYF.

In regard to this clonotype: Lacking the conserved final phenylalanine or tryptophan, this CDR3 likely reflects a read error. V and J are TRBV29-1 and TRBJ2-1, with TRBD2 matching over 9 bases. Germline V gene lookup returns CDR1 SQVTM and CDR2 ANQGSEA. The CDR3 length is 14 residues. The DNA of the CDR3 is TGCAGTGTTGTTTCCGCGGGAGGGCCCTATGAGCAGTTCTGC. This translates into CSVVSAGGPYEQFC.

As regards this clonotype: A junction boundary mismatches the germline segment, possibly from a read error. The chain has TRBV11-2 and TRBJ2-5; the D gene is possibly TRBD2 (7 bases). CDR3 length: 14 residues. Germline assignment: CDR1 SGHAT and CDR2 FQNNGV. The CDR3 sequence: CACSSGQSREAQYF. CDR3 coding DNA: TGTGCCTGCAGCTCCGGACAGAGCCGGGAGGCCCAGTACTTC.

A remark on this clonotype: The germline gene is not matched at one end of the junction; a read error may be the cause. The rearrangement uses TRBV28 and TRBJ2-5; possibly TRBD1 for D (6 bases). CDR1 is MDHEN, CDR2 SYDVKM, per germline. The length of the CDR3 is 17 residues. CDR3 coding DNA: TGTGCAAGCAGTTTCCCCAGGGGAACAGGAGGACAAGAGACCAAGTACTTC. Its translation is CASSFPRGTGGQETKYF.

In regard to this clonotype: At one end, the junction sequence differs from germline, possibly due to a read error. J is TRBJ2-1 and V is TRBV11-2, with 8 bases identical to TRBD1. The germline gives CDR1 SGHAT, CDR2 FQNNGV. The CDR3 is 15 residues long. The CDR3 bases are TGTGCCAACAGCCTCGTGGGACAGGCTCACAATGAGCAGTTCTTC. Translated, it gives CANSLVGQAHNEQFF. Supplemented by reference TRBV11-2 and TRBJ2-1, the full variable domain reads EAGVAQSPRYKIIEKRQSVAFWCNPISGHATLYWYQQILGQGPKLLIQFQNNGVVDDSQLPKDRFSAERLKGVDSTLKIQPAKLEDSAVYLCANSLVGQAHNEQFFGPGTRLTVL.

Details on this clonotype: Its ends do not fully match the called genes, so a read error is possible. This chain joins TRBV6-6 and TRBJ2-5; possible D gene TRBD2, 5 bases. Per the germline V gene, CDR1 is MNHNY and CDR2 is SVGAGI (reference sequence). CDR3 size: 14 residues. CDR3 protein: CASSSGNPPETQYF. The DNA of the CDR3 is TGTGCTAGCAGTTCCGGGAACCCGCCGGAGACCCAGTACTTC.

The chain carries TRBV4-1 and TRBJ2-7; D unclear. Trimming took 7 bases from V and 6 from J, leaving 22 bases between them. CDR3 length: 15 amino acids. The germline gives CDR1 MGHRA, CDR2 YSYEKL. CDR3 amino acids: CASNHEVIGKGEQYF. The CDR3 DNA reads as TGCGCCAGCAACCATGAAGTGATTGGAAAGGGCGAGCAGTACTTC.

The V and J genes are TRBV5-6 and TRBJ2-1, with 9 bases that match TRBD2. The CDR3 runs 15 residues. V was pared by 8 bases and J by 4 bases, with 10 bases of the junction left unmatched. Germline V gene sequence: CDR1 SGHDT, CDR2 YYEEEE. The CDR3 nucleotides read TGTGCCAGTTGTCAGAGCGGGAGGAGGTACAATGAGCAGTTCTTC. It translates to CASCQSGRRYNEQFF.

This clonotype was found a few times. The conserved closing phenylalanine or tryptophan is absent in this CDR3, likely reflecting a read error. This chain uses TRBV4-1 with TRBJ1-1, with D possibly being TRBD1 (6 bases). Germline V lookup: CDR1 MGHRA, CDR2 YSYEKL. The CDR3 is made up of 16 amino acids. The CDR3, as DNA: TGCACCAGCAGCCAAGATCATTACAGGGCGAACACTGAAGCTTTCTTA. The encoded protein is CTSSQDHYRANTEAFL.

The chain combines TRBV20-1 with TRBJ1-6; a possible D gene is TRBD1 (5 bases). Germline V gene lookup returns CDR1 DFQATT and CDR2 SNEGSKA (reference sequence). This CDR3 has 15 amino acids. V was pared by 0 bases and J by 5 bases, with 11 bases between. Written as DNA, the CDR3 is TGCAGTGCTAGAGATACCGGACACGATAATTCACCCCTCCACTTT. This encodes CSARDTGHDNSPLHF.

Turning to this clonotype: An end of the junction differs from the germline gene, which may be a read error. CDR3 nucleotides: TGCAATGCTTTCGGGGACTCGCTTGGAAATGAGCTGTTCTTC. It specifies CNAFGDSLGNELFF. The J gene is TRBJ2-1, the V gene TRBV20-1; weak D call: TRBD2 (6 bases). This CDR3 is 14 amino acids long. The V gene's germline CDR1 is DFQATT and CDR2 SNEGSKA (reference sequence).

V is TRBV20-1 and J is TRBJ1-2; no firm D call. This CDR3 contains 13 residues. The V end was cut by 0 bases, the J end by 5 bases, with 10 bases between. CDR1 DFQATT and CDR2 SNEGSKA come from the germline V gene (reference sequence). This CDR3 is CSAREIVNYGYTF. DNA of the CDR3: TGCAGTGCTAGAGAGATAGTCAATTATGGCTACACCTTC.

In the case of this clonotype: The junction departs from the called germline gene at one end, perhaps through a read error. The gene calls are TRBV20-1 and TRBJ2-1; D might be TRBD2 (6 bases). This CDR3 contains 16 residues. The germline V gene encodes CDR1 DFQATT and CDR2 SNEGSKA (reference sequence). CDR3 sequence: CSARDAGRDSYNVQLF. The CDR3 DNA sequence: TGCAGTGCTAGAGATGCTGGAAGGGACTCCTACAATGTGCAGTTATTC.

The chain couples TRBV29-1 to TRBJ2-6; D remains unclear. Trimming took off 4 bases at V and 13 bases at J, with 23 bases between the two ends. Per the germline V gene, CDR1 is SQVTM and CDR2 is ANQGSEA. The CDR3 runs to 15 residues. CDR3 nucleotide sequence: TGCAGCGTTGTAGAACAGAACTCTAGGGCTAAAGTCCTGACTTTC. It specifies CSVVEQNSRAKVLTF.

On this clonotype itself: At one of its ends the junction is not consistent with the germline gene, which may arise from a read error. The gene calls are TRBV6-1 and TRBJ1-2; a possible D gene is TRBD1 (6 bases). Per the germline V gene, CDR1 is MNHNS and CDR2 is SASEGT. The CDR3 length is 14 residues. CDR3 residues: CASSTWGGSGGNSF. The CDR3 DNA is TGTGCCAGCAGCACATGGGGGGGCTCCGGTGGCAACTCCTTC.

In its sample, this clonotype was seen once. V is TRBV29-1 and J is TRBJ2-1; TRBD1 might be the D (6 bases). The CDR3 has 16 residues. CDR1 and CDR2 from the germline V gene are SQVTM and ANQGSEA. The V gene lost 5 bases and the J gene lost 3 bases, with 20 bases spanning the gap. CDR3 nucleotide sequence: TGCAGCGTTAACCATCCAGGCAGGGGAAGCTACAATGAGCAGTTCTTC. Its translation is CSVNHPGRGSYNEQFF.

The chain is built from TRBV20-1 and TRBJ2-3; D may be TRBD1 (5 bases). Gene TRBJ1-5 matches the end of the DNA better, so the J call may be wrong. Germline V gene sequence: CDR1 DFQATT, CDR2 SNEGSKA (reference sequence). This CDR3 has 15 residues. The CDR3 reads CSARDPGQFTDTQHF. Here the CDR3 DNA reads TGCAGTGCTAGAGATCCAGGACAATTCACAGATACGCAGCATTTT.

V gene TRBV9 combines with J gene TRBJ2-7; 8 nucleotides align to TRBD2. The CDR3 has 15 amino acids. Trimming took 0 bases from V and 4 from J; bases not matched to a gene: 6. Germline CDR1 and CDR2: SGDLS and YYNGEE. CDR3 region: CASSVDGTRLYEQYF. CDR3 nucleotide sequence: TGTGCCAGCAGCGTAGACGGGACTAGATTGTACGAGCAGTACTTC.

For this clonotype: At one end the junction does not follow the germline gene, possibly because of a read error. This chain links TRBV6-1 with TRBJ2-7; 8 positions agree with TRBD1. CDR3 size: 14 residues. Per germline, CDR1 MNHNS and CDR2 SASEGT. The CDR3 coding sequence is TGTGTCAGCACTCCGACAGGGGAGGTCTACGAGCAATACTTC. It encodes CVSTPTGEVYEQYF.

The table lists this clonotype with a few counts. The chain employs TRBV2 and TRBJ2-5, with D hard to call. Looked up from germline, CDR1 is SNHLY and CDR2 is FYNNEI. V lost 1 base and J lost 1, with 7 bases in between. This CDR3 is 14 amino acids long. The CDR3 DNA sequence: TGTGCCAGCAGTGAAGAAAGAGCCCAAGAGACCCAGTACTTC. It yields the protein CASSEERAQETQYF.

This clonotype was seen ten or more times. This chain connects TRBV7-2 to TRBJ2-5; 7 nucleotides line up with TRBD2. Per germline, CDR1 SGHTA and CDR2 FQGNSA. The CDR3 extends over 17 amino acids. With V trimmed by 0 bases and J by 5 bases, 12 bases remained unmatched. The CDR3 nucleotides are TGTGCCAGCAGCTTAGCGGTTCGGGGGGTGCCGGGGGAGACCCAGTACTTC. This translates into CASSLAVRGVPGETQYF.